Following are 14 T cell receptor beta chains from one sample sequenced in a study of blood T cells in healthy people across ages. Through a sample-barcoded 5' primer and a J-beta primer mix, a second PCR was run for roughly 6 to 12 cycles. TCRdb redid the calling of the 5' RACE reads with MiXCR, one entry per CDR3 protein. Here the sample spans 1.5 million to 2 million distinct CDR3 sequences, 28% being singletons. The sequencing input was blood. These receptors came from a woman aged 25-40 years in good health.

Written as DNA, the CDR3 is TGTGCCAGCTCACCACCCTCGATGGTGTCGAACACTGAAGCTTTCTTT. This codes for CASSPPSMVSNTEAFF. This chain uses TRBV18 with TRBJ1-1; D remains unclear. The CDR3 covers 16 residues. V was shortened by 0 bases and J by 1 base, with 12 bases between the two germline ends. The germline V gene encodes CDR1 KGHSH and CDR2 LQKENI.

Notes on this clonotype: An end of the junction does not agree with germline; a read error may underlie this. V is TRBV12-3 or TRBV12-4 and J is TRBJ2-5; the D call may be TRBD1 or TRBD2 (6 bases each). CDR3 length: 14 amino acids. CDR3 DNA sequence: TGTGCCAGCAGTCCCAGAGGGGGGCAAGAGGCCCAGTACTTC. Translation: CASSPRGGQEAQYF.

The chain joins TRBV6-1 to TRBJ1-4; 8 nucleotides align to TRBD1. J gave up 8 bases and V 8 bases, and 7 bases lay outside the gene matches. Germline-derived CDR1 and CDR2 are MNHNS and SASEGT. This CDR3 spans 13 amino acids. The CDR3 sequence is CASGDRLNEKLFF. The CDR3 coding sequence is TGTGCCAGCGGGGACAGGCTTAACGAAAAACTGTTTTTT.

The chain couples TRBV5-6 to TRBJ2-5; D gene unclear. The CDR3 sequence is 14 residues long. The V and J ends lost 5 bases and 0 bases respectively, with 11 bases between them. Germline CDR1 is SGHDT and CDR2 is YYEEEE. CDR3 coding DNA: TGTGCCAGCAGGCCTACAGAATACCAAGAGACCCAGTACTTC. Encoded protein: CASRPTEYQETQYF.

The rearrangement joins TRBV7-2 to TRBJ2-7, with 8 bases identical to TRBD1. CDR1 and CDR2 from the germline V gene are SGHTA and FQGNSA. CDR3 length: 15 residues. The J segment lost 8 bases and the V segment lost 5 bases, leaving 14 bases of the junction unmatched. The CDR3 region has the DNA TGTGCCAGCAGCGTACCTTGGACAGGGCGGACCAAGCAGTACTTC. Amino acids: CASSVPWTGRTKQYF.

The table lists this clonotype with many counts. This chain joins TRBV5-1 and TRBJ2-7; 9 positions agree with TRBD1. This CDR3 has 15 residues. Germline V gene sequence: CDR1 SGHRS, CDR2 YFSETQ. The junction had 8 bases not matched to a gene; V was cut back by 4 bases and J by 3 bases. The CDR3 DNA follows: TGCGCCAGCAGCCTGGGGACAGGGCGAAACTACGAGCAGTACTTC. Translated, it gives CASSLGTGRNYEQYF.

This clonotype was seen a few times. This chain uses TRBV7-9 with TRBJ1-2; TRBD1 matches at 7 bases. V was pared by 11 bases and J by 4 bases, with 4 bases of the junction left unmatched. Germline CDR1 and CDR2: SEHNR and FQNEAQ (reference sequence). The CDR3 contains 11 residues. The CDR3 coding sequence is TGTGCCTGGGGACAGCTCTATGGCTACACCTTC. It specifies CAWGQLYGYTF.

This chain uses TRBV20-1 with TRBJ2-5; 10 bases match TRBD2. The V and J ends lost 1 base and 11 bases, in that order; junction bases with no gene match: 13. The CDR3 is made up of 15 amino acids. CDR1 is DFQATT, CDR2 SNEGSKA, per germline (reference sequence). The CDR3 sequence: CSARGNSGRLDEQYF. CDR3 bases: TGCAGTGCTAGAGGTAATAGCGGGAGGTTAGATGAGCAGTACTTC.

This clonotype was recorded a few times. CDR3 amino acids: CSARTGVAAFF. CDR3 nucleotide sequence: TGCAGTGCTAGGACAGGCGTTGCAGCTTTCTTT. The V call is TRBV20-1, the J call TRBJ1-1, with D perhaps matching TRBD1 (6 bases). In germline, CDR1 is DFQATT, CDR2 SNEGSKA (reference sequence). CDR3 length equals 11 residues. V gave up 3 bases and J gave up 10 bases, with 12 bases separating them.

The chain links TRBV2 to TRBJ1-1; a possible D gene is TRBD1 (5 bases). Trimming took off 7 bases at V and 4 bases at J, with 13 bases between the two ends. The CDR3 is 13 amino acids. In germline, CDR1 is SNHLY, CDR2 FYNNEI. CDR3 protein: CASTVDQGTEAFF. CDR3 DNA: TGTGCCAGCACGGTGGACCAGGGCACTGAAGCTTTCTTT.

This clonotype was seen at least ten times. The chain recombines TRBV10-3 with TRBJ1-2; D is undetermined. The CDR3 is 12 residues long. The germline V gene has CDR1 ENHRY and CDR2 SYGVKD. V gave up 2 bases and J gave up 8 bases, with 9 bases separating them. CDR3 bases: TGTGCCATCAGTGAGACAGTGGCGGGCTACACCTTC. Translation gives CAISETVAGYTF.

As regards this clonotype: With a much larger clone just one base away, this may be a read error. The CDR3 protein is CSARHRRSGNEQYF. CDR3 DNA: TGCAGTGCTAGACACCGACGGTCGGGGAATGAGCAGTACTTC. The chain combines TRBV20-1 with TRBJ2-5; D might be TRBD2 (5 bases). The CDR3 contains 14 residues. Germline CDR1 DFQATT, CDR2 SNEGSKA (reference sequence). V was cut by 2 bases and J by 11 bases, with 21 bases left in between.

This clonotype has only a few counts. The V and J genes are TRBV28 and TRBJ1-1, with D tentatively TRBD1 (5 bases). The V end was cut by 4 bases, the J end by 0 bases, with 15 bases between. The CDR3 has 16 residues. Germline V lookup: CDR1 MDHEN, CDR2 SYDVKM. Here the CDR3 reads CASSSFAGPLNTEAFF. CDR3 sequence (DNA): TGTGCCAGCAGTTCCTTTGCGGGGCCTTTGAACACTGAAGCTTTCTTT. Filled out from reference TRBV28 and TRBJ1-1, the complete variable domain reads DVKVTQSSRYLVKRTGEKVFLECVQDMDHENMFWYRQDPGLGLRLIYFSYDVKMKEKGDIPEGYSVSREKKERFSLILESASTNQTSMYLCASSSFAGPLNTEAFFGQGTRLTVV.

The chain uses TRBV6-1 and TRBJ2-7; unclear D gene. Trimming cost V 1 base and J 3 bases, with 10 bases left between them. CDR1 is MNHNS, CDR2 SASEGT, per germline. CDR3 size: 14 residues. CDR3 DNA sequence: TGTGCCAGCAGTGAAGGGTGGCGAGACTACGAGCAGTACTTC. Translating gives CASSEGWRDYEQYF.